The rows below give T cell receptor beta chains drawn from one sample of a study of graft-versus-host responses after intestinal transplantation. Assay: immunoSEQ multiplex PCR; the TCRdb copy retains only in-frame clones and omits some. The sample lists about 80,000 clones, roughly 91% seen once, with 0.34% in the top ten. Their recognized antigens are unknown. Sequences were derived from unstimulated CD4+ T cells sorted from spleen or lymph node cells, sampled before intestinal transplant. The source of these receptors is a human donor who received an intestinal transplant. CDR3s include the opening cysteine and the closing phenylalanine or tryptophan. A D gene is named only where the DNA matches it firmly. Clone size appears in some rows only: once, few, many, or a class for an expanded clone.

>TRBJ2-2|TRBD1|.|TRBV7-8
TGTGCCAGCAGCTCGAGGACAGGGGGCGATACCGGGGAGCTGTTTTTT
CASSSRTGGDTGELFF
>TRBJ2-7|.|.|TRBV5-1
TGCGCCAGCAGCTTACGACTGGGCTACGAGCAGTACTTC
CASSLRLGYEQYF
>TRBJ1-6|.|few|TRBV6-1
TGTGCCAGCAGTGAAGTTTCAGGGGCTTATTCACCCCTCCACTTT
CASSEVSGAYSPLHF
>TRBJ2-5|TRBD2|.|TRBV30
TGTGCCTGGAGTGTACGCGGGGGGGCTTTGGAGACCCAGTACTTC
CAWSVRGGALETQYF
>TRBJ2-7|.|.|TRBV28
TGTGCCAGCATTGAACGAGGGGGGGGGTCCTACGAGCAGTACTTC
CASIERGGGSYEQYF
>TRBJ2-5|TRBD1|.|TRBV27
TGTGCCAGCAGTTTACGTTCGGACAGGGGAAGAGAGACCCAGTACTTC
CASSLRSDRGRETQYF
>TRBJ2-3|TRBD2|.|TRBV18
TGTGCCAGCTCGCCCAGCGGGGGGGCGCCTTATTTT
CASSPSGGAPYF
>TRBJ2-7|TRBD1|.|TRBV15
TGTGCCACCGAAAGGACAGGGGCCTCCTACGAGCAGTACTTC
CATERTGASYEQYF
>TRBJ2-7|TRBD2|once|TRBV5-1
TGCGCCAGCAGCTTTTTGCCTAGCGGGGGTTACGAGCAGTACTTC
CASSFLPSGGYEQYF
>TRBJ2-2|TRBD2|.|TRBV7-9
TGTGCCAGCAGCACCCGGAGCGGGAGTGTTCCCGGGGAGCTGTTTTTT
CASSTRSGSVPGELFF
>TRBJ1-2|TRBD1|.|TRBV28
TGTGCCAGCAGCCAGACAGGGGGGTTGAATGGCTACACCTTC
CASSQTGGLNGYTF
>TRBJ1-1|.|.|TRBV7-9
TGTGCCAGCAGCTTGGGTCAGGGGCGGACTGAAGCTTTCTTT
CASSLGQGRTEAFF
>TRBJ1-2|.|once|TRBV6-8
TGTGCCAGCAGTTACAGCGGAGTCCGGGATGGCTACACCTTC
CASSYSGVRDGYTF
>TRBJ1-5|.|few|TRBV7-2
TGTGCCAGCAGCTTAGTCGGGGGAGGTCAGCCCCAGCATTTT
CASSLVGGGQPQHF
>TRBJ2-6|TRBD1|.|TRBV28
TGTGCCAGCAAGGACAGGATTTCTGGGGCCAACGTCCTGACTTTC
CASKDRISGANVLTF
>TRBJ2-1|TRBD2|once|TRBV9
TGTGCCAGCAGCGTAGTTAGCGGGGGGTACAATGAGCAGTTCTTC
CASSVVSGGYNEQFF
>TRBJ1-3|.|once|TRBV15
TGTGCCACCAGCAGAGAGGGTCGGGGTCCTGGAAACACCATATATTTT
CATSREGRGPGNTIYF
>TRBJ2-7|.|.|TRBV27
TGTGCCAGCAGCCCTGGAGGGTACGAGCAGTACTTC
CASSPGGYEQYF
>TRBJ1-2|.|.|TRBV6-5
TGTGCCAGCAGTATCAGCAGCGCCGATGGCTACACCTTC
CASSISSADGYTF
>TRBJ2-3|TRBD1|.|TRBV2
TGTGCCAGCAGTGGGGACAGGGGGCCGGGAGATACGCAGTATTTT
CASSGDRGPGDTQYF
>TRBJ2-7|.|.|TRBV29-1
TGCAGCGTTGTCGTGGGGACTCGATACGAGCAGTACTTC
CSVVVGTRYEQYF
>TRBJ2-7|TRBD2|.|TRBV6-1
TGTGCCAGCAGTGTTAGCGGGAGGTACGAGCAGTACTTC
CASSVSGRYEQYF
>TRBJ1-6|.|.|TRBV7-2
TGTGCCAGCAGCTTAGTTTCAGGGGCCTATAATTCACCCCTCCACTTT
CASSLVSGAYNSPLHF
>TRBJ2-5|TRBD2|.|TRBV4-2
TGTGCCAGCAGCCAATTAGCGGGAGGGCGGGGAGAGACCCAGTACTTC
CASSQLAGGRGETQYF
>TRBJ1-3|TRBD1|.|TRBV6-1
TGTGCCAGCAGCGACAGGGGCACTGGAAACACCATATATTTT
CASSDRGTGNTIYF
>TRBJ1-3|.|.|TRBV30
TGTGCCAGTTCGAACGGCTCTGGAAACACCATATATTTT
CASSNGSGNTIYF
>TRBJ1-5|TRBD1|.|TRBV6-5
TGTGCCAGCAGTCGGACAGGGAGGTTAGGGCAGCCCCAGCATTTT
CASSRTGRLGQPQHF
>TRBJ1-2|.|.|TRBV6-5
TGTGCCAGCAGTTACCAACCAGGGCCCCGGGATGGCTACACCTTC
CASSYQPGPRDGYTF
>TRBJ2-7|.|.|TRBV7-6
TGTGCCAGCAGCTTAGCGCCGGGGAGCTCCTACGAGCAGTACTTC
CASSLAPGSSYEQYF
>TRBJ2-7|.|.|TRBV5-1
TGCGCCAGCAGGGAGGGTTCCTACGAGCAGTACTTC
CASREGSYEQYF
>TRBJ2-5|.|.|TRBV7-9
TGTGCCAGCAGCTCCCTGACAGAGAAGGCGGAGACCCAGTACTTC
CASSSLTEKAETQYF
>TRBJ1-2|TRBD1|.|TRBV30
TGTGCCTGGACCCTACAGGGGGTCTATGGCTACACCTTC
CAWTLQGVYGYTF
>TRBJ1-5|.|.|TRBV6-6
TGTGCCTGCCACGGGGAATCAGGTCAGCCCCAGCATTTT
CACHGESGQPQHF
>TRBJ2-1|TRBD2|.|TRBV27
TGTGCCAGCAGACCACCTGGACTAGCGGCTTACAATGAGCAGTTCTTC
CASRPPGLAAYNEQFF
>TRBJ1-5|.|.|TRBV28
TGTGCCAGCAGCTATAGCCACAGGGTTCAGCCCCAGCATTTT
CASSYSHRVQPQHF
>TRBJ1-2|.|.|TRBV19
TGTGCCAGTAGTATACAGGGGCGAATGACTACCTATGGCTACACCTTC
CASSIQGRMTTYGYTF
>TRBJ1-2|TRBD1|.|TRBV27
TGTGCCAGCAGTTTGACAGGGGCCTATGGCTACACCTTC
CASSLTGAYGYTF
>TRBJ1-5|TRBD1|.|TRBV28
TGTGCCAGCATGACACTGGGACAGGGGCTCAATCAGCCCCAGCATTTT
CASMTLGQGLNQPQHF
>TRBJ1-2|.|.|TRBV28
TGTGCCAGCAGTTTAAATACAGGGACCTATGGCTACACCTTC
CASSLNTGTYGYTF
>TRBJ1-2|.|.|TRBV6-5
TGTGCCAGCAGTTACTCCAGGGATGCTAACTATGGCTACACCTTC
CASSYSRDANYGYTF
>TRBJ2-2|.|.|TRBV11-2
TGTGCCAGCAGCCCGGGGACTCTAGCGAACACCGGGGAGCTGTTTTTT
CASSPGTLANTGELFF
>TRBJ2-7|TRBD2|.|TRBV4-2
TGTGCCAGCAGCCAAGACTCCGGGACTAGCCTTTACGAGCAGTACTTC
CASSQDSGTSLYEQYF
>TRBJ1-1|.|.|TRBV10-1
TGCGCCAGCAGTCCCCCGGACAGCACTGAAGCTTTCTTT
CASSPPDSTEAFF